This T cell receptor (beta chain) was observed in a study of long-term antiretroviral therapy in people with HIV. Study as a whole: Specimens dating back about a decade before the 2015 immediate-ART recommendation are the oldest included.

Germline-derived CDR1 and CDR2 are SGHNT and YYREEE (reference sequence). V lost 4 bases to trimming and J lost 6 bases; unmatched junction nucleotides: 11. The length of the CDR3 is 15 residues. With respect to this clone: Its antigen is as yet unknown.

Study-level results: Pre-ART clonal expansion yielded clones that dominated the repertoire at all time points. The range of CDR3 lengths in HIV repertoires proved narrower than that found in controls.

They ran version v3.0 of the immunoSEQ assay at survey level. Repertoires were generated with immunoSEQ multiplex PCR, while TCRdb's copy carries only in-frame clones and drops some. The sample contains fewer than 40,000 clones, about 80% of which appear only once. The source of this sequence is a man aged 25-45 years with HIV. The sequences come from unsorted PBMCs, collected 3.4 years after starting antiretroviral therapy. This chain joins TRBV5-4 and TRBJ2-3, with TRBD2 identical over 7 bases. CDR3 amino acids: CASSPPWEGQDTQYF. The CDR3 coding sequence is TGTGCCAGCAGCCCCCCGTGGGAGGGCCAGGATACGCAGTATTTT.